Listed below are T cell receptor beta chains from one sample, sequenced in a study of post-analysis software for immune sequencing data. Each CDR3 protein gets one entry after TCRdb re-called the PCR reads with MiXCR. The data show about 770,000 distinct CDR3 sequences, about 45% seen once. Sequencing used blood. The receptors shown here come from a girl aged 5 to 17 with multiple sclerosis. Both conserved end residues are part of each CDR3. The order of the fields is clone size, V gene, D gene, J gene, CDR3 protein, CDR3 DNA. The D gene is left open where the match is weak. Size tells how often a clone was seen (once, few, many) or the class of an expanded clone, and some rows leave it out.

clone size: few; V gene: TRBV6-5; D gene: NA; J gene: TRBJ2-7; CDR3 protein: CASSYKATIRSYEQYF; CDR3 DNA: TGTGCCAGCAGTTACAAGGCGACAATAAGGAGCTACGAGCAGTACTTC
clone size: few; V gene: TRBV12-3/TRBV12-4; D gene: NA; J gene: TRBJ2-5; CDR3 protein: CASSFGQASETQYF; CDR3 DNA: TGTGCCAGCAGTTTCGGGCAGGCCTCGGAGACCCAGTACTTC
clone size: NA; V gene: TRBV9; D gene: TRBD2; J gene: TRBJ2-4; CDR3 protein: CASSLAGGTKNIQYF; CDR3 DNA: TGTGCCAGCAGTTTAGCGGGAGGGACCAAAAACATTCAGTACTTC
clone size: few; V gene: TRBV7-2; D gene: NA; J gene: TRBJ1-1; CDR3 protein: CASSYRVGGDTEAFF; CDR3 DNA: TGTGCCAGCAGCTATAGGGTGGGGGGTGACACTGAAGCTTTCTTT
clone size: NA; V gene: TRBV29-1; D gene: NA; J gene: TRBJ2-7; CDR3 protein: CSVVTLSHGDYEQYF; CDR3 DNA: TGCAGCGTTGTAACGCTAAGTCATGGGGATTACGAGCAGTACTTC
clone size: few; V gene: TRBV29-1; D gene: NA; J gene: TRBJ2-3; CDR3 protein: CSVTYGATDTQYF; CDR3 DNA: TGCAGCGTTACTTATGGGGCCACAGATACGCAGTATTTT
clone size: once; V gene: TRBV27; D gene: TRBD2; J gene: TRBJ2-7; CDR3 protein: CVAGGPYEQYF; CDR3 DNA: TGTGTAGCGGGAGGGCCCTACGAGCAGTACTTC
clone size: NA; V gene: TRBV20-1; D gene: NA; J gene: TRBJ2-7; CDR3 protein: CSASVQGGDYEQYF; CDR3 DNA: TGCAGTGCTAGCGTACAGGGAGGAGACTACGAGCAGTACTTC
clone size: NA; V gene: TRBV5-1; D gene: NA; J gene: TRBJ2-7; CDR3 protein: CASSLQIDSYEQYF; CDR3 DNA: TGCGCCAGCAGCTTGCAGATAGACTCCTACGAGCAGTACTTC
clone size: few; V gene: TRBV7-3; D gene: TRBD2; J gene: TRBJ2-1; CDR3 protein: CASSLRWTSGSNEQFF; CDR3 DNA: TGTGCCAGCAGCTTAAGATGGACTAGCGGGAGCAATGAGCAGTTCTTC
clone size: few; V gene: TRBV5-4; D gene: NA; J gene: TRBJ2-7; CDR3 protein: CASSSDSRYEQYF; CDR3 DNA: TGTGCCAGCAGCTCCGACAGCCGATACGAGCAGTACTTC
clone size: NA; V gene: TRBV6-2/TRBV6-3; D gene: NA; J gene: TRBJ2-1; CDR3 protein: CASSPIGTSPLSGEQFF; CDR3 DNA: TGTGCCAGCAGTCCGATAGGAACTAGTCCCTTGTCTGGTGAGCAGTTCTTC
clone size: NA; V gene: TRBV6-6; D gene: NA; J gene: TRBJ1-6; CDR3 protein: CASGYDSISYNSPLHF; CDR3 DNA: TGTGCCAGCGGTTACGACAGCATCTCCTATAATTCACCCCTCCACTTT
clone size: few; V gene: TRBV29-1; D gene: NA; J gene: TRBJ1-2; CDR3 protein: CSVEDYPDVNYGYTF; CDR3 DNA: TGCAGCGTTGAAGATTATCCGGATGTTAACTATGGCTACACCTTC
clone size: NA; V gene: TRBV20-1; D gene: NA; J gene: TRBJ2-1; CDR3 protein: CSASGASSYNEQFF; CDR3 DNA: TGCAGTGCTAGCGGGGCTAGCTCCTACAATGAGCAGTTCTTC
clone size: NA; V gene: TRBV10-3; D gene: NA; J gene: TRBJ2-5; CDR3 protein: CAISEVHVLLQETQYF; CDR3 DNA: TGTGCCATCAGTGAGGTCCACGTCCTCCTTCAAGAGACCCAGTACTTC
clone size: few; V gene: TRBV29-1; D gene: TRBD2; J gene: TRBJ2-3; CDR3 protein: CSGGLADTDTQYF; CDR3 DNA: TGCAGCGGGGGACTAGCGGATACAGATACGCAGTATTTT
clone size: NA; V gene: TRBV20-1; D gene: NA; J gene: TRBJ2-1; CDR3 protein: CSVRGENNEQFF; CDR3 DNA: TGCAGTGTGAGGGGGGAGAACAATGAGCAGTTCTTC
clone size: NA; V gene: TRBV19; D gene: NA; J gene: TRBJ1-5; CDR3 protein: CASSIKGGGLGNQPQHF; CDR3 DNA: TGTGCCAGTAGTATCAAAGGTGGGGGGCTGGGCAATCAGCCCCAGCATTTT
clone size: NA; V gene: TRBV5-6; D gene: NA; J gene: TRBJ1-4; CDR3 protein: CASSPSRITGPNEKRFF; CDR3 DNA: TGTGCCAGCAGCCCCTCCAGGATTACCGGCCCTAATGAAAAACGGTTTTTT
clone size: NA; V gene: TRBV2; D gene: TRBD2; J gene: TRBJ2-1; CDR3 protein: CATSGTSGSYNEQFF; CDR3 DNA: TGTGCCACCTCAGGGACTAGCGGGAGCTACAATGAGCAGTTCTTC
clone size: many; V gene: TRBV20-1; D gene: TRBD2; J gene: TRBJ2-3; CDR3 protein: CSAERELAYF; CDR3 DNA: TGCAGTGCTGAGCGGGAGTTGGCGTATTTT
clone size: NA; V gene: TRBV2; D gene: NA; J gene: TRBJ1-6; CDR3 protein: CASNADSPLHF; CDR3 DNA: TGTGCCAGCAATGCGGATTCACCCCTCCACTTT
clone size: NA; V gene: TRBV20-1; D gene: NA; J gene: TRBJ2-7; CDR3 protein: CSATLGREFNEQYF; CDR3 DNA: TGCAGTGCGACACTAGGTAGGGAGTTTAACGAGCAGTACTTC
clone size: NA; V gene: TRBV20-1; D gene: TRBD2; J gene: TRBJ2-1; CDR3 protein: CSTTSGNIYEQFF; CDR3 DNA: TGCAGTACGACTAGCGGAAATATCTATGAGCAGTTCTTC
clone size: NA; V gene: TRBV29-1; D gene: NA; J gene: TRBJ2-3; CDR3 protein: CSTRQLPTDTQYF; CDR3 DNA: TGCAGCACGAGACAGCTACCCACAGATACGCAGTATTTT
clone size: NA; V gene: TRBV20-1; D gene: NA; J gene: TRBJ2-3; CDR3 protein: CSAELASTDTQYF; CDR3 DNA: TGCAGTGCCGAGTTAGCCTCCACAGATACGCAGTATTTT